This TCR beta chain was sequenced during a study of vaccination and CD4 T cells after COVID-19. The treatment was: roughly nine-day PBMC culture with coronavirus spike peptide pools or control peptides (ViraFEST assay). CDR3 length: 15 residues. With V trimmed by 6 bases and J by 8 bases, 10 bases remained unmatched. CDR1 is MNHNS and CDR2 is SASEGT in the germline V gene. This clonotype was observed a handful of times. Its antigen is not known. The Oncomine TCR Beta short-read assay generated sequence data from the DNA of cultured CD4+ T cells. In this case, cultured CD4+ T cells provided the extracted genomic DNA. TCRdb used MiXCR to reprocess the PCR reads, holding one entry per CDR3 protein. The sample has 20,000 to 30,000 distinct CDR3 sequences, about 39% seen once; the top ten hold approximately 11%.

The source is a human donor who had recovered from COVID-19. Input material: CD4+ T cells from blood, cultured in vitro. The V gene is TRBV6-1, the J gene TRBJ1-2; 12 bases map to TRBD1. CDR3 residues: CASRSLGQGAKGYTF. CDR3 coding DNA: TGTGCCAGCAGGTCATTGGGACAGGGGGCAAAGGGCTACACCTTC.